This TCR beta chain stems from a study of siplizumab effects on memory and regulatory T cells. Whole-study findings and limits: Confirmation was lacking for the suppressive function of proliferating Tregs derived from siplizumab cultures. Naive or memory phenotype assignment was not possible for roughly 75-95% of proliferating CD4+ or CD8+ clones.

Sequenced by immunoSEQ multiplex PCR; TCRdb stores in-frame clones only, minus some. The sample lists some 100,000 clones, roughly 94% occurring once. This CDR3 is built from 16 residues. CDR1 and CDR2 (germline): MNHEY, SVGAGI. Trimming removed 2 bases at V and 4 bases at J, with 17 bases between. With regard to this clone: Its antigen is still unknown.

Material: Tregs sorted from blood. V is TRBV6-5 and J is TRBJ1-2; D gene unclear. This receptor was obtained from a human donor in good health. For the CDR3, the DNA is TGTGCCAGCAGTTACAGGAGTATTGACGGACCCTATGGCTACACCTTC. It translates to CASSYRSIDGPYGYTF.